The rows below give T cell receptor beta chains drawn from one sample of a study of technical replicates of blood from several donors. Sequenced by immunoSEQ multiplex PCR; TCRdb stores in-frame clones only, minus some. Here the sample spans 75,000 to 95,000 clones, about 94% being singletons. The specimen was T cells isolated from PBMCs. All receptors derive from a human donor in good health. Each CDR3 is given with its conserved first and last residue. A D gene is named only where the DNA matches it firmly. The listing skips clone size in some rows; elsewhere it reads once, few, many or a size class.

D gene: TRBD1; J gene: TRBJ2-1; V gene: TRBV7-2; clone size: few; CDR3 DNA: TGTGCCAGCAGCTTGATTTGGATACAACAGGGGAATGAGCAGTTCTTC; CDR3 protein: CASSLIWIQQGNEQFF
D gene: -; J gene: TRBJ2-7; V gene: TRBV27; clone size: -; CDR3 DNA: TGTGCCAGCAGTTTTTTGGCTGGGCCCTACGAGCAGTACTTC; CDR3 protein: CASSFLAGPYEQYF
D gene: -; J gene: TRBJ1-1; V gene: TRBV7-3; clone size: once; CDR3 DNA: TGTGCCAGCAGCTTGGACAGAGACTATGAAGCTTTCTTT; CDR3 protein: CASSLDRDYEAFF
D gene: -; J gene: TRBJ2-5; V gene: TRBV19; clone size: -; CDR3 DNA: TGTGCCAGTAGTATAGGGAGCGGCCAAGAGACCCAGTACTTC; CDR3 protein: CASSIGSGQETQYF
D gene: -; J gene: TRBJ2-7; V gene: TRBV29-1; clone size: -; CDR3 DNA: TGCAGCGTTGATCTGGGGAGCTCCTACGAGCAGTACTTC; CDR3 protein: CSVDLGSSYEQYF
D gene: -; J gene: TRBJ2-7; V gene: TRBV5-4; clone size: -; CDR3 DNA: TGTGCCAGCAGCTCAATAACTACCCCTCTCGAGCAGTACTTC; CDR3 protein: CASSSITTPLEQYF
D gene: TRBD2; J gene: TRBJ2-5; V gene: TRBV10-1; clone size: -; CDR3 DNA: TGCGCCAGCAGTGCTTCGAGGCTAGCGGGAGGAGAGACCCAGTACTTC; CDR3 protein: CASSASRLAGGETQYF
D gene: TRBD1; J gene: TRBJ2-7; V gene: TRBV28; clone size: -; CDR3 DNA: TGTGCCAGCAGTTTATGGGCGGTAGGGGGCGCGGGCTACGAGCAGTACTTC; CDR3 protein: CASSLWAVGGAGYEQYF
D gene: -; J gene: TRBJ2-7; V gene: TRBV28; clone size: -; CDR3 DNA: TGTGCCAGCAGTTACCTGTATCGGTACGAGCAGTACTTC; CDR3 protein: CASSYLYRYEQYF
D gene: TRBD1; J gene: TRBJ2-7; V gene: TRBV7-9; clone size: -; CDR3 DNA: TGTGCCAGCAGCACCCCGGGACAGTCCTACGAGCAGTACTTC; CDR3 protein: CASSTPGQSYEQYF
D gene: -; J gene: TRBJ2-1; V gene: TRBV5-1; clone size: -; CDR3 DNA: TGCGCCAGCAGCTTGGACGGAGATGAGCAGTTCTTC; CDR3 protein: CASSLDGDEQFF
D gene: -; J gene: TRBJ1-3; V gene: TRBV28; clone size: -; CDR3 DNA: TGTGCCAGCAGTACCTTTTACAGGGCCTCCGAGGGAAACACCATATATTTT; CDR3 protein: CASSTFYRASEGNTIYF
D gene: TRBD2; J gene: TRBJ2-3; V gene: TRBV11-3; clone size: -; CDR3 DNA: TGTGCCAGCAGCTTGCAACTAGCGGGAGGCCAAGATACGCAGTATTTT; CDR3 protein: CASSLQLAGGQDTQYF
D gene: -; J gene: TRBJ2-7; V gene: TRBV30; clone size: -; CDR3 DNA: TGTGCCTGGAGTGGACAGGACGAGCAGTACTTC; CDR3 protein: CAWSGQDEQYF
D gene: -; J gene: TRBJ2-1; V gene: TRBV13; clone size: -; CDR3 DNA: TGTGCCAGCAGCCTTTGGGAGGTCGATGAGCAGTTCTTC; CDR3 protein: CASSLWEVDEQFF
D gene: TRBD1; J gene: TRBJ1-1; V gene: TRBV29-1; clone size: -; CDR3 DNA: TGCAGCGTTGGCCTGACAGGGGGGCACACTGAAGCTTTCTTT; CDR3 protein: CSVGLTGGHTEAFF
D gene: TRBD1; J gene: TRBJ1-5; V gene: TRBV6-1; clone size: -; CDR3 DNA: TGTGCCAGCAGTGAAGAGTCCAGGGGGCTCTCTCAGCCCCAGCATTTT; CDR3 protein: CASSEESRGLSQPQHF
D gene: -; J gene: TRBJ2-1; V gene: TRBV25-1; clone size: -; CDR3 DNA: TGTGCCAGCTGGGGAGCCGTAGAGAATGAGCAGTTCTTC; CDR3 protein: CASWGAVENEQFF
D gene: TRBD2; J gene: TRBJ2-7; V gene: TRBV7-6; clone size: -; CDR3 DNA: TGTGCCAGCAGCAAGGGGGGGACTAGCTCCCGGCAGTACTTC; CDR3 protein: CASSKGGTSSRQYF
D gene: TRBD1; J gene: TRBJ1-2; V gene: TRBV9; clone size: -; CDR3 DNA: TGTGCCAGCAGCCCCCGACAGGGACGTTCAGCTAACTATGGCTACACCTTC; CDR3 protein: CASSPRQGRSANYGYTF
D gene: -; J gene: TRBJ1-1; V gene: TRBV9; clone size: -; CDR3 DNA: TGTGCCAGCAGCGTATCGGGGGGGGCCACTGAAGCTTTCTTT; CDR3 protein: CASSVSGGATEAFF
D gene: -; J gene: TRBJ1-1; V gene: TRBV25-1; clone size: -; CDR3 DNA: TGTGCCAGCAGTGAATACCGCAGCGGCTCTGAAGCTTTCTTT; CDR3 protein: CASSEYRSGSEAFF
D gene: TRBD2; J gene: TRBJ2-1; V gene: TRBV29-1; clone size: -; CDR3 DNA: TGCAGCGTTGAAGGGGCGGCGGGAGAAACCTACAATGAGCAGTTCTTC; CDR3 protein: CSVEGAAGETYNEQFF
D gene: TRBD1; J gene: TRBJ2-5; V gene: TRBV6-5; clone size: -; CDR3 DNA: TGTGCCAGCAGTAAGACGACAGGGGAGACCCAGTACTTC; CDR3 protein: CASSKTTGETQYF
D gene: -; J gene: TRBJ1-2; V gene: TRBV27; clone size: -; CDR3 DNA: TGTGCCAGCAGTTTCAAAAGAGGGGGAGCTGGTGGCTACACCTTC; CDR3 protein: CASSFKRGGAGGYTF
D gene: TRBD1; J gene: TRBJ2-1; V gene: TRBV7-9; clone size: -; CDR3 DNA: TGTGCCAGCAGCCCCACAGGGGTGACCAATGAGCAGTTCTTC; CDR3 protein: CASSPTGVTNEQFF
D gene: TRBD2; J gene: TRBJ2-2; V gene: TRBV7-3; clone size: -; CDR3 DNA: TGTGCCAGCAGCTTAGCGGGAGGCACCGGGGAGCTGTTTTTT; CDR3 protein: CASSLAGGTGELFF
D gene: -; J gene: TRBJ1-2; V gene: TRBV9; clone size: -; CDR3 DNA: TGTGCCAGCAGCGAGGGGTATGGGGCCCGAGATGGCTACACCTTC; CDR3 protein: CASSEGYGARDGYTF
D gene: TRBD2; J gene: TRBJ2-3; V gene: TRBV13; clone size: -; CDR3 DNA: TGTGCCAGCAGCTTATCCGGGACTAGCGGGAGTATTACAGATACGCAGTATTTT; CDR3 protein: CASSLSGTSGSITDTQYF